The rows below give T cell receptor beta chains drawn from one sample of a study of blood T cell repertoires in COVID-19. The method was immunoSEQ multiplex PCR; TCRdb's version includes in-frame clones alone and lacks a portion of them. The sample lists around 80,000 clones; about 80% were seen once. Sequenced input: peripheral blood. Receptors were obtained from a man in his fifties with active or convalescent COVID-19. Both conserved end residues are part of each CDR3. A D gene is named only where the DNA matches it firmly. Clone sizes are given selectively: once, few, many, or a class where the clone is expanded.

V gene	J gene	clone size	D gene	CDR3 protein	CDR3 DNA
TRBV7-2	TRBJ2-7	.	TRBD2	CASSRSLAGVSEQYF	TGTGCCAGCAGCCGCAGTCTAGCGGGGGTTAGCGAGCAGTACTTC
TRBV29-1	TRBJ2-4	.	TRBD1	CSVGTRTGKNIQYF	TGCAGCGTTGGAACCCGGACAGGCAAAAACATTCAGTACTTC
TRBV18	TRBJ2-5	.	TRBD2	CASSPTSGVQETQYF	TGTGCCAGCTCACCGACTAGCGGGGTTCAAGAGACCCAGTACTTC
TRBV24-1	TRBJ2-5	.	.	CATSDLGAHGQETQYF	TGTGCCACCAGTGACCTCGGAGCTCATGGGCAAGAGACCCAGTACTTC
TRBV18	TRBJ2-1	.	TRBD1	CASIFSREGAIEQFF	TGTGCCAGCATTTTCTCCCGTGAGGGGGCAATTGAGCAGTTCTTC
TRBV12-5	TRBJ2-5	.	TRBD1	CASRTGGQETQYF	TGTGCTAGCCGGACAGGAGGCCAAGAGACCCAGTACTTC
TRBV27	TRBJ2-7	.	.	CASSFQGGGEEQYF	TGTGCCAGCAGTTTTCAAGGAGGGGGCGAAGAGCAGTACTTC
TRBV4-3	TRBJ2-1	.	.	CASSQENRVYNEQFF	TGCGCCAGCAGCCAAGAGAACAGGGTCTACAATGAGCAGTTCTTC
TRBV5-1	TRBJ1-6	.	TRBD1	CASSFGQGVSPLHF	TGCGCCAGCAGCTTCGGACAGGGCGTCTCACCCCTCCACTTT
TRBV27	TRBJ1-2	.	.	CASSPGDGYTF	TGTGCCAGCAGTCCAGGTGATGGCTACACCTTC
TRBV7-8	TRBJ2-3	.	TRBD2	CASSLAQRGRVDTQYF	TGTGCCAGCAGCTTAGCCCAGCGGGGGAGGGTAGATACGCAGTATTTT
TRBV29-1	TRBJ2-5	.	TRBD2	CSGGGLAGEETQYF	TGCAGCGGGGGAGGACTAGCGGGGGAAGAGACCCAGTACTTC
TRBV6-2/TRBV6-3	TRBJ2-1	.	.	CASSYFGENEQFF	TGTGCCAGCAGTTACTTCGGGGAAAATGAGCAGTTCTTC
TRBV2	TRBJ1-2	.	.	CASSDSLYGYTF	TGTGCCAGCAGTGATTCCCTCTATGGCTACACCTTC
TRBV19	TRBJ2-5	.	TRBD2	CASRRTSGGQETQYF	TGTGCCAGTAGGAGGACTAGCGGGGGCCAAGAGACCCAGTACTTC
TRBV6-5	TRBJ1-1	many	TRBD1	CASGRGFDTEAFF	TGTGCCAGCGGCAGGGGGTTCGACACTGAAGCTTTCTTT
TRBV4-2	TRBJ2-7	.	.	CTRNGEDEQYF	TGCACCCGGAACGGCGAGGACGAGCAGTACTTC
TRBV6-5	TRBJ1-5	.	.	CASRKEGLGNQPQHF	TGTGCCAGCAGGAAGGAGGGGCTGGGCAATCAGCCCCAGCATTTT
TRBV11-2	TRBJ2-1	.	TRBD2	CASSLLLAGGYEQFF	TGTGCCAGCAGCTTATTACTAGCGGGGGGGTATGAGCAGTTCTTC
TRBV7-9	TRBJ1-6	.	.	CASSVQGSANSPLHF	TGTGCCAGCAGCGTTCAGGGGTCGGCTAATTCACCCCTCCACTTT
TRBV2	TRBJ2-1	.	TRBD2	CASRQRGSSYNEQFF	TGTGCCAGCAGGCAGCGGGGGAGCTCCTACAATGAGCAGTTCTTC
TRBV19	TRBJ2-3	.	.	CASSINTGITDTQYF	TGTGCCAGTAGTATCAATACAGGAATCACAGATACGCAGTATTTT
TRBV9	TRBJ2-7	once	TRBD2	CASTRLAAEGEQYF	TGTGCCAGCACCCGACTAGCGGCGGAAGGGGAGCAGTACTTC
TRBV7-9	TRBJ1-5	few	.	CASSSDEGWPQHF	TGTGCCAGCAGCTCCGATGAGGGATGGCCCCAGCATTTT
TRBV9	TRBJ2-3	.	TRBD2	CASSVGASGGASGLDTQYF	TGTGCCAGCAGCGTAGGGGCTAGCGGGGGGGCCTCTGGTCTTGATACGCAGTATTTT
TRBV12-3/TRBV12-4	TRBJ2-3	few	.	CASRDTGTDTQYF	TGTGCCAGCAGGGATACAGGGACAGATACGCAGTATTTT
TRBV5-1	TRBJ1-5	.	TRBD1	CASSSGQADQPQHF	TGCGCCAGCAGCTCTGGACAGGCCGATCAGCCCCAGCATTTT
TRBV7-2	TRBJ2-4	few	TRBD1	CASSFSDRAFIQYF	TGTGCCAGCAGCTTTAGTGACAGGGCGTTCATTCAGTACTTC
TRBV5-1	TRBJ2-7	few	.	CASSENRGGADEQYF	TGCGCCAGTTCGGAAAACAGGGGGGGAGCTGACGAGCAGTACTTC
TRBV9	TRBJ2-7	.	.	CASSVGTGTYEQYF	TGTGCCAGCAGCGTAGGGACGGGGACCTACGAGCAGTACTTC
TRBV11-2	TRBJ2-3	.	TRBD2	CASSFSGGWVDTQYF	TGTGCCAGCAGCTTTAGCGGGGGGTGGGTAGATACGCAGTATTTT
TRBV11-2	TRBJ2-7	few	TRBD1	CASSRPGTGSHEQYF	TGTGCCAGCAGCCGCCCCGGGACAGGGTCCCACGAGCAGTACTTC
TRBV9	TRBJ2-3	.	.	CASSPKLNTDTQYF	TGTGCCAGCAGCCCTAAACTTAACACAGATACGCAGTATTTT
TRBV6-2/TRBV6-3	TRBJ2-3	.	.	CASSYSSRTDTQYF	TGTGCCAGCAGTTACTCGAGTCGCACAGATACGCAGTATTTT
TRBV4-1	TRBJ2-2	once	.	CASSRESMNTGELFF	TGCGCCAGCAGCCGAGAGAGCATGAACACCGGGGAGCTGTTTTTT
TRBV9	TRBJ2-7	.	.	CASSAEGRGDYEQYF	TGTGCCAGCAGCGCCGAGGGGCGGGGCGACTACGAGCAGTACTTC
TRBV11-2	TRBJ1-4	once	TRBD1	CASSQTMLGGGEKLFF	TGTGCCAGCAGCCAGACCATGTTAGGGGGCGGTGAAAAACTGTTTTTT
TRBV6-2/TRBV6-3	TRBJ1-2	.	.	CASSHLPVNYGYTF	TGTGCCAGCAGTCACCTGCCGGTTAACTATGGCTACACCTTC
TRBV7-2	TRBJ1-2	.	TRBD1	CASSLATGDGYTF	TGTGCCAGCAGCTTAGCGACAGGGGATGGCTACACCTTC
TRBV7-3	TRBJ2-7	.	.	CASSLVGQPRYEQYF	TGTGCCAGCAGCTTAGTCGGACAGCCTCGTTACGAGCAGTACTTC
TRBV11-3	TRBJ1-3	.	.	CASSSGVGNTIYF	TGTGCCAGCAGCTCCGGGGTCGGAAACACCATATATTTT
TRBV7-9	TRBJ2-5	.	.	CASSPSGGIETQYF	TGTGCCAGCAGCCCATCGGGGGGCATAGAGACCCAGTACTTC
TRBV10-1	TRBJ2-1	many	.	CATSRGGGGSYNEQFF	TGCGCCACTTCCAGGGGCGGGGGCGGCTCCTACAATGAGCAGTTCTTC
TRBV7-9	TRBJ2-7	.	TRBD1	CASSSTGGYEQYF	TGTGCCAGCAGCTCGACAGGGGGCTACGAGCAGTACTTC
TRBV27	TRBJ1-5	few	.	CASSFESNQPQHF	TGTGCCAGCAGTTTTGAGAGCAATCAGCCCCAGCATTTT
TRBV7-9	TRBJ2-3	.	.	CASSLAQDGTDTQYF	TGTGCCAGCAGCTTAGCCCAGGATGGGACAGATACGCAGTATTTT
TRBV4-3	TRBJ2-7	.	.	CASSPSPQVTVEQYF	TGCGCCAGCAGCCCCAGTCCCCAGGTAACCGTCGAGCAGTACTTC
TRBV7-2	TRBJ2-1	.	.	CASSFPGIGQFF	TGTGCCAGCAGCTTCCCCGGGATTGGGCAGTTCTTC
TRBV10-3	TRBJ2-3	once	TRBD2	CAINDPQAGGTDTQYF	TGTGCCATCAACGACCCCCAAGCGGGGGGCACAGATACGCAGTATTTT
TRBV12-3/TRBV12-4	TRBJ1-6	few	.	CASTSYNSPLHF	TGTGCCAGCACCTCTTATAATTCACCCCTCCACTTT